Ten or more counts support the clone carrying this T cell receptor (beta chain). Antigen specificity is unknown. Time point indicated: sample taken at primary tumor resection. Tumor, nontumor lung or frozen PBMC supplied whole RNA, sequenced without sorting. The data originate from a study of spatial heterogeneity in lung cancer. Whole-study findings and limits: Blood showed ubiquitous tumor TCRs more often at resection than at routine follow-up.

MiXCR, run by TCRdb on the 5' RACE reads, gives a single entry per CDR3 protein. The sample has around 11,000 distinct CDR3 sequences, approximately 6.3% seen once; the top ten hold 28%. Germline CDR1 SGHRS, CDR2 YFSETQ. The length of the CDR3 is 15 residues. V was clipped by 5 bases and J by 0 bases; unmatched bases: 7. This chain uses TRBV5-1 with TRBJ2-7, with 8 bases matching TRBD2. This sequence originates from a male donor with early-stage non-small cell lung cancer. Sample: PBMCs, taken at surgery. The CDR3 reads CASSQLAGSSYEQYF. The DNA for the CDR3 is TGCGCCAGCAGTCAGCTAGCGGGCAGCTCCTACGAGCAGTACTTC.